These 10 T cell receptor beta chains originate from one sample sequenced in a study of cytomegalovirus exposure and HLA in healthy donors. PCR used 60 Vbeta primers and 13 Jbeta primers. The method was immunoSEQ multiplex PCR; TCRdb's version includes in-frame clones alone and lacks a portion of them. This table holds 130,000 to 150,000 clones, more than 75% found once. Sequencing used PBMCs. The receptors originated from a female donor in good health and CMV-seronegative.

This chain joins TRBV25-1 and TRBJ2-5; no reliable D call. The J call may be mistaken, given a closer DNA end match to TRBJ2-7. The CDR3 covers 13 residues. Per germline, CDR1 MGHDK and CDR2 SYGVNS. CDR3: CASSEEVSYEQYF. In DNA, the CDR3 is TGTGCCAGCAGTGAAGAGGTCTCCTACGAGCAGTACTTC.

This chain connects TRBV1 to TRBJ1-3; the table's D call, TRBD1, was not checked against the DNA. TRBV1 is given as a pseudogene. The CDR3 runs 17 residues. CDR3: CTSSQVYRSSSGNTIYF. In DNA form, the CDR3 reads TGCACCAGCAGCCAAGTCTACAGATCTTCCTCTGGAAACACCATATATTTT.

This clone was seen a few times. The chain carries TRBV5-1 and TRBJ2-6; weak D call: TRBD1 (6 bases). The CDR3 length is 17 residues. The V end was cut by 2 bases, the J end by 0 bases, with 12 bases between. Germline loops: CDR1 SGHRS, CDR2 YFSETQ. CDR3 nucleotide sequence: TGCGCCAGCAGCTTCGACCACAGGGCCTCTGGGGCCAACGTCCTGACTTTC. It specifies CASSFDHRASGANVLTF.

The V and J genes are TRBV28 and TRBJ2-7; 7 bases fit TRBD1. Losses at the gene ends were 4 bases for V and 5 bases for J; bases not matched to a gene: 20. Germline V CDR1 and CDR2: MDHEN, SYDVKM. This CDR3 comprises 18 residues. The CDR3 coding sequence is TGTGCCAGCAGTTACGGCCGGGTACAGGGGATCTCTGGGGACGAGCAGTACTTC. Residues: CASSYGRVQGISGDEQYF.

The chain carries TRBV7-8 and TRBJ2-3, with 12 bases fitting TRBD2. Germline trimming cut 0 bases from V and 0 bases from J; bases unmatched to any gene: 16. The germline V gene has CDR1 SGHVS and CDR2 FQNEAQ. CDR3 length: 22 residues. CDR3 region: CASSLASSTSGRRKESTDTQYF. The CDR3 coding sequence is TGTGCCAGCAGCTTAGCGAGCTCGACTAGCGGGAGAAGGAAGGAGAGCACAGATACGCAGTATTTT. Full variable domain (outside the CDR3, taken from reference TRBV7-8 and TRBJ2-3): GAGVSQSPRYKVAKRGQDVALRCDPISGHVSLFWYQQALGQGPEFLTYFQNEAQLDKSGLPSDRFFAERPEGSVSTLKIQRTQQEDSAVYLCASSLASSTSGRRKESTDTQYFGPGTRLTVL.

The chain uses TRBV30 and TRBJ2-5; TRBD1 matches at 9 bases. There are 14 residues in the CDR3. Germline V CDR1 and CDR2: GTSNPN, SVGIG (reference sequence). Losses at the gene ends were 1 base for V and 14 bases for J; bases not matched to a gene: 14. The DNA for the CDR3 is TGTGCCTGGAGTGGCGGGACAGGGATTTTAGGGGCATACTTC. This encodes CAWSGGTGILGAYF.

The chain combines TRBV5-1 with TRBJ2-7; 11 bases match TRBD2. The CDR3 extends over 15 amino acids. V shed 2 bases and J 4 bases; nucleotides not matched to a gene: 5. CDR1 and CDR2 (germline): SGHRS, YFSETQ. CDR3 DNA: TGCGCCAGCAGCTTACTAGCGGGAGCCCAGTACGAGCAGTACTTC. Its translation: CASSLLAGAQYEQYF.

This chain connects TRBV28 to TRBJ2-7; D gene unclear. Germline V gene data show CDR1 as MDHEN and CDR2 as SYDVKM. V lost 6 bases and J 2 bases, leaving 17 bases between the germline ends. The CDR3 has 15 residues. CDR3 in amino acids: CASSPGYGGPYEQYF. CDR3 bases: TGTGCCAGCAGCCCAGGATACGGTGGGCCCTACGAGCAGTACTTC.

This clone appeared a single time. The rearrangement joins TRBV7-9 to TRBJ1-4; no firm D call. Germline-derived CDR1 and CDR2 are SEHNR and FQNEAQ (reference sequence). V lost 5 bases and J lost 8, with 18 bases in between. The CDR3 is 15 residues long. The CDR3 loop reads CASSADGGYREKLFF. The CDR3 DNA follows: TGTGCCAGCAGCGCGGACGGAGGATATCGGGAAAAACTGTTTTTT.

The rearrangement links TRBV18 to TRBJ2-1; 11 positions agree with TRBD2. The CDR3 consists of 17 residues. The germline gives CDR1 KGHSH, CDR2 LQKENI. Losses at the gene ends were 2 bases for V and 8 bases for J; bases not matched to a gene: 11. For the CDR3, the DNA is TGTGCCAGCTCACCAACACTAGCGGGAGCCCCCTCGGATGAGCAGTTCTTC. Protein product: CASSPTLAGAPSDEQFF.